A single sample is the source of the 20 T cell receptor beta chains below, sequenced in a study of blood T cell repertoires in COVID-19. Profiled with immunoSEQ multiplex PCR; TCRdb holds only in-frame clones, not every one. The table records 290,000 or so clones, around 90% of them present only once. What was sequenced was peripheral blood. The receptors here all came from a man aged 18 to 35 with active or convalescent COVID-19.

This rearrangement joins TRBV19 to TRBJ1-1, with 10 bases identical to TRBD1. Per the germline V gene, CDR1 is LNHDA and CDR2 is SQIVND (reference sequence). The CDR3 length is 15 residues. V was clipped by 5 bases and J by 2 bases; unmatched bases: 5. The CDR3 here is CASSQRDRGNTEAFF. Here the CDR3 DNA reads TGTGCCAGTAGTCAACGGGACAGGGGCAACACTGAAGCTTTCTTT.

V gene TRBV12-3 or TRBV12-4 combines with J gene TRBJ2-7; 9 bases map to TRBD1. The J segment lost 5 bases and the V segment lost 4 bases, leaving 0 bases of the junction unmatched. The length of the CDR3 is 12 residues. The CDR3 loop is CASSYRGHEQYF. As DNA, the CDR3 is TGTGCCAGCAGTTACAGGGGGCACGAGCAGTACTTC.

The sample holds one count of this clone. The chain carries TRBV3-1 (or the pseudogene TRBV3-2) and TRBJ1-1; D gene ambiguous. This CDR3 comprises 17 residues. The germline V gene has CDR1 LGHDT and CDR2 YNNKEL (reference sequence). V was shortened by 0 bases and J by 6 bases, with 20 bases between the two germline ends. The CDR3 coding sequence is TGTGCCAGCAGCCAAGAATGGTCGTTTGCAGGATCAGCTGAAGCTTTCTTT. It encodes CASSQEWSFAGSAEAFF.

This chain links TRBV19 with TRBJ1-6, with D hard to call. Trimming pared 9 bases from V and 9 bases from J, leaving 18 bases between. Germline V gives CDR1 LNHDA, CDR2 SQIVND (reference sequence). CDR3 length equals 14 residues. DNA of the CDR3: TGTGCCAGGGGGAGGAACACCCCAAGTTCACCCCTCCACTTT. Translated: CARGRNTPSSPLHF. The variable domain in full, with the rest retrieved from reference TRBV19 and TRBJ1-6, is DGGITQSPKYLFRKEGQNVTLSCEQNLNHDAMYWYRQDPGQGLRLIYYSQIVNDFQKGDIAEGYSVSREKKESFPLTVTSAQKNPTAFYLCARGRNTPSSPLHFGNGTRLTVT.

The chain carries TRBV28 and TRBJ1-2; TRBD1 agrees at 7 bases. Germline V CDR1 and CDR2: MDHEN, SYDVKM. After removal of 5 bases from V and 4 bases from J, the junction contained 7 bases not matched to a gene. This CDR3 is built from 14 residues. In DNA form, the CDR3 reads TGTGCCAGCAGTCCGTTGGACAGGTTCTATGGCTACACCTTC. This translates into CASSPLDRFYGYTF.

This chain connects TRBV6-1 to TRBJ2-7, with a tentative D call TRBD2 (5 bases). Between the trimmed V and J ends, which lost 2 bases and 4 bases, there was a span of 18 bases. The CDR3 has 16 amino acids. Per germline, CDR1 MNHNS and CDR2 SASEGT. The CDR3 DNA follows: TGTGCCAGCAGTGAAAGGGTTGGGCTGCGAGGGTACGAGCAGTACTTC. Amino acids: CASSERVGLRGYEQYF.

This rearrangement joins TRBV9 to TRBJ1-2; 8 bases are a match to TRBD1. The J segment lost 4 bases and the V segment lost 4 bases, leaving 9 bases of the junction unmatched. Germline assignment: CDR1 SGDLS and CDR2 YYNGEE. This CDR3 has 15 residues. CDR3 residues: CASSITGTGGYGYTF. In DNA, the CDR3 is TGTGCCAGCAGCATTACCGGGACAGGTGGCTATGGCTACACCTTC.

The chain joins TRBV29-1 to TRBJ1-5, with no clear D. CDR1 is SQVTM, CDR2 ANQGSEA, per germline. This CDR3 has 12 amino acids. The CDR3 is CGVQRDNQPQHF. The DNA of the CDR3 is TGCGGAGTCCAGAGAGACAATCAGCCCCAGCATTTT.

The J gene is TRBJ2-3, the V gene TRBV7-9; 7 nucleotides match TRBD1. CDR1 and CDR2 from the germline V gene are SEHNR and FQNEAQ (reference sequence). The V gene end was trimmed by 1 base and the J gene end by 6 bases; junction bases not matched to a gene: 4. There are 14 residues in the CDR3. The CDR3 region is CASSLGGQLDTQYF. The CDR3 nucleotides are TGTGCCAGCAGCTTAGGGGGACAGTTGGATACGCAGTATTTT.

The chain links TRBV4-1 to TRBJ1-5, with 8 bases identical to TRBD1. Looked up from germline, CDR1 is MGHRA and CDR2 is YSYEKL. This CDR3 has 14 amino acids. The ends lost 4 bases at V and 5 bases at J; junction bases unmatched: 4. CDR3 sequence (DNA): TGCGCCAGCAGCCGAGGACAGGGCGATCAGCCCCAGCATTTT. Its translation: CASSRGQGDQPQHF.

This chain uses TRBV5-1 with TRBJ2-1, with D perhaps matching TRBD2 (5 bases). CDR3 length: 15 residues. The V end was cut by 0 bases, the J end by 8 bases, with 15 bases between. The germline gives CDR1 SGHRS, CDR2 YFSETQ. The CDR3 loop reads CASSLERGGYDEQFF. The CDR3 coding sequence is TGCGCCAGCAGCTTGGAGAGAGGCGGGTACGATGAGCAGTTCTTC.

J is TRBJ1-4 and V is TRBV3-1 (or the pseudogene TRBV3-2); 7 bases fit TRBD1. CDR3 length equals 17 residues. Trimming removed 0 bases from V and 4 bases from J; junction bases left unmatched: 8. CDR1 and CDR2 from the germline V gene are LGHDT and YNNKEL (reference sequence). CDR3 nucleotide sequence: TGTGCCAGCAGCCAAGATTGGCAGGGGGGTTATAATGAAAAACTGTTTTTT. This encodes CASSQDWQGGYNEKLFF.

The chain combines TRBV29-1 with TRBJ1-2, with TRBD1 matching over 7 bases. CDR1 and CDR2 (germline): SQVTM, ANQGSEA. The CDR3 loop spans 13 amino acids. V lost 7 bases and J lost 0; bases outside the gene matches: 5. CDR3 in DNA: TGCAGCGATTGGGACAGCTCTAACTATGGCTACACCTTC. Its translation is CSDWDSSNYGYTF.

V is TRBV11-1 and J is TRBJ2-1; 11 bases agree with TRBD2. V shed 5 bases, J shed 7 bases, and the junction held 10 bases outside the gene matches. The germline gives CDR1 SGHAT, CDR2 FQDESV (reference sequence). This CDR3 spans 16 amino acids. The CDR3: CASSVWVAGGPNEQFF. DNA of the CDR3: TGTGCCAGCAGCGTCTGGGTAGCGGGAGGGCCAAATGAGCAGTTCTTC.

The V and J genes are TRBV27 and TRBJ2-1, with D unresolved. Germline CDR1 and CDR2: MNHEY and SMNVEV (reference sequence). CDR3 length: 13 amino acids. Trimming pared 5 bases from V and 7 bases from J, leaving 12 bases between. The CDR3 region is CASSTTHLNEQFF. The CDR3 DNA reads TGTGCCAGCAGTACAACACACCTTAATGAGCAGTTCTTC.

The chain carries TRBV5-5 and TRBJ1-6; D is possibly TRBD1 (5 bases). The CDR3 loop spans 13 amino acids. With 4 bases removed from V and 8 bases from J, the gap between germline ends came to 10 bases. Germline V CDR1 and CDR2: SGHKS, YYEKEE (reference sequence). CDR3: CASSPGLYSPLHF. The CDR3, as DNA: TGTGCCAGCAGCCCAGGGTTATATTCACCCCTCCACTTT.

CDR3 in amino acids: CASSLLAGASTDTQYF. In DNA form, the CDR3 reads TGTGCCAGCAGTTTACTAGCGGGGGCTAGCACAGATACGCAGTATTTT. The chain carries TRBV27 and TRBJ2-3, with TRBD2 matching 10 bases. The CDR3 runs 16 residues. In germline, CDR1 is MNHEY, CDR2 SMNVEV (reference sequence). Trimming removed 2 bases from V and 0 bases from J; junction bases left unmatched: 2.

V and J are TRBV4-3 and TRBJ2-3; D is possibly TRBD1 (5 bases). Trimming took off 1 base at V and 2 bases at J, with 13 bases between the two ends. Germline assignment: CDR1 LGHNA and CDR2 YSLEER. The length of the CDR3 is 16 residues. CDR3 DNA: TGCGCCAGCAGCCAAGTTCCTTCAGGGTTCACAGATACGCAGTATTTT. Translating gives CASSQVPSGFTDTQYF.

The V call is TRBV7-9, the J call TRBJ1-5; D gene unclear. The length of the CDR3 is 14 residues. V lost 5 bases and J 0 bases, leaving 8 bases between the germline ends. CDR1 SEHNR and CDR2 FQNEAQ come from the germline V gene (reference sequence). DNA of the CDR3: TGTGCCAGCAGCGCGGGGTATAGCAATCAGCCCCAGCATTTT. Protein sequence: CASSAGYSNQPQHF. Full variable domain (missing parts from reference TRBV7-9 and TRBJ1-5): DTGVSQNPRHKITKRGQNVTFRCDPISEHNRLYWYRQTLGQGPEFLTYFQNEAQLEKSRLLSDRFSAERPKGSFSTLEIQRTEQGDSAMYLCASSAGYSNQPQHFGDGTRLSIL.

The V call is TRBV7-9, the J call TRBJ1-1; D perhaps matches TRBD1 (5 bases). The length of the CDR3 is 12 residues. Trimming left V 1 base short and J 10 bases short, with 10 bases between. The germline gives CDR1 SEHNR, CDR2 FQNEAQ (reference sequence). The CDR3 region has the DNA TGTGCCAGCAGCTTAGACCGGGGGGTAGCTTTCTTT. Protein product: CASSLDRGVAFF.